The 28 T cell receptor beta chains below were found in one sample sequenced in a study of blood T cell repertoires in COVID-19. Profiled with immunoSEQ multiplex PCR; TCRdb holds only in-frame clones, not every one. The sample includes some 220,000 clones, 80% to 85% of them seen just once. Sequencing was performed on peripheral blood. The receptors were sampled from a woman aged 55 to 70 with acute or convalescent COVID-19.

This chain joins TRBV6-1 and TRBJ1-1; TRBD1 matches at 10 bases. CDR3 size: 15 residues. The germline V gene encodes CDR1 MNHNS and CDR2 SASEGT. The J segment lost 1 base and the V segment lost 5 bases, leaving 4 bases of the junction unmatched. CDR3: CASSSRTGGNTEAFF. DNA of the CDR3: TGTGCCAGCAGTTCGCGGACAGGGGGGAACACTGAAGCTTTCTTT.

This chain joins TRBV6-2 or TRBV6-3 and TRBJ1-1, with 9 bases identical to TRBD1. Germline V lookup: CDR1 MNHEY, CDR2 SVGEGT. J was trimmed by 1 base and V by 2 bases; bases with no gene match: 11. This CDR3 comprises 18 residues. CDR3 sequence reads: CASSYPLGQGTGNTEAFF. The CDR3 DNA is TGTGCCAGCAGTTACCCACTGGGACAGGGTACGGGGAACACTGAAGCTTTCTTT.

The chain links TRBV28 to TRBJ1-3; the D gene is possibly TRBD1 (5 bases). The germline V gene encodes CDR1 MDHEN and CDR2 SYDVKM. The CDR3 covers 15 residues. V shed 5 bases and J shed 2 bases, with 13 bases lying between them. In DNA form, the CDR3 reads TGTGCCAGCAGTATGGCAGGGTCGACTGGAAACACCATATATTTT. Translation: CASSMAGSTGNTIYF.

In this sample, this clone turned up a few times. The chain carries TRBV3-1 (or the pseudogene TRBV3-2) and TRBJ1-4; D is perhaps TRBD1 (6 bases). The CDR3 length is 14 residues. V shed 4 bases and J shed 8 bases, with 14 bases lying between them. Germline V gene data show CDR1 as LGHDT and CDR2 as YNNKEL (reference sequence). DNA of the CDR3: TGTGCCAGCAGCCTCAGGGGTTTACAGGAAAAACTGTTTTTT. Translated: CASSLRGLQEKLFF.

This chain joins TRBV29-1 and TRBJ1-2; TRBD1 agrees at 7 bases. Germline V gene sequence: CDR1 SQVTM, CDR2 ANQGSEA. This CDR3 spans 13 amino acids. The ends lost 5 bases at V and 4 bases at J; junction bases unmatched: 7. CDR3 DNA sequence: TGCAGCGTTCGGGACAGTGAGAGCTATGGCTACACCTTC. Protein sequence: CSVRDSESYGYTF.

The chain is built from TRBV3-1 (or the pseudogene TRBV3-2) and TRBJ1-2, with D possibly TRBD1 on 5 matching bases. Germline V lookup: CDR1 LGHDT, CDR2 YNNKEL (reference sequence). V dropped 1 base and J dropped 4 bases, with 10 bases sitting between them. This CDR3 contains 14 residues. CDR3 in amino acids: CASSQGQSVYGYTF. For the CDR3, the DNA is TGTGCCAGCAGCCAAGGACAGAGCGTCTATGGCTACACCTTC.

J is TRBJ2-3 and V is TRBV2; weak D call: TRBD1 (5 bases). This CDR3 is 14 amino acids long. Germline loops: CDR1 SNHLY, CDR2 FYNNEI. Trimming stripped 4 bases from V and 4 bases from J, with 12 bases between. The CDR3 DNA reads as TGTGCCAGCAGTGTCAGGGTTGCGCCAGATACGCAGTATTTT. Its translation: CASSVRVAPDTQYF.

The chain has TRBV6-5 and TRBJ1-1; TRBD1 matches at 8 bases. Germline CDR1 reads MNHEY; CDR2 reads SVGAGI. V was clipped by 5 bases and J by 3 bases; unmatched bases: 5. This CDR3 comprises 14 residues. As DNA, the CDR3 is TGTGCCAGCAGTCGGACAGGGCCTGACACTGAAGCTTTCTTT. This codes for CASSRTGPDTEAFF.

This chain joins TRBV28 and TRBJ2-3, with 9 bases matching TRBD2. The J segment lost 3 bases and the V segment lost 4 bases, leaving 2 bases of the junction unmatched. Germline V gene data show CDR1 as MDHEN and CDR2 as SYDVKM. The CDR3 is 14 amino acids. CDR3 nucleotides: TGTGCCAGCAGTTGGAGCGGGGGGACAGATACGCAGTATTTT. Its translation is CASSWSGGTDTQYF. Complete variable domain (other parts from reference TRBV28 and TRBJ2-3): DVKVTQSSRYLVKRTGEKVFLECVQDMDHENMFWYRQDPGLGLRLIYFSYDVKMKEKGDIPEGYSVSREKKERFSLILESASTNQTSMYLCASSWSGGTDTQYFGPGTRLTVL.

The chain combines TRBV11-1 with TRBJ1-5; the D is unclear. Germline V gene lookup returns CDR1 SGHAT and CDR2 FQDESV (reference sequence). Trimming pared 8 bases from V and 1 base from J, leaving 3 bases between. CDR3 length equals 11 residues. CDR3 protein: CASQSNQPQHF. Written as DNA, the CDR3 is TGTGCCAGCCAGAGCAATCAGCCCCAGCATTTT.

This clone was picked up a small number of times. The chain has TRBV7-9 and TRBJ1-3; maybe TRBD1 (5 bases). Between the trimmed V and J ends, which lost 5 bases and 1 base, there was a span of 12 bases. In germline, CDR1 is SEHNR, CDR2 FQNEAQ (reference sequence). The CDR3 length is 15 residues. The CDR3 spells CASSLGPLSGNTIYF. The CDR3 nucleotides read TGTGCCAGCAGCCTGGGGCCTTTGTCTGGAAACACCATATATTTT.

This clone has a single count. V and J are TRBV5-6 and TRBJ1-2, with D hard to call. The V end lost 1 base, the J end lost 7 bases, and 8 bases lay between the germline ends. The CDR3 totals 12 residues. The germline CDR1 and CDR2 sequences are SGHDT and YYEEEE. CDR3 nucleotides: TGTGCCAGCAGCTTGATGCGGGGTGGCTACACCTTC. This sequence encodes CASSLMRGGYTF.

This clone has a handful of counts. This rearrangement joins TRBV29-1 to TRBJ1-2, with 8 bases matching TRBD1. This CDR3 has 14 amino acids. V dropped 6 bases and J dropped 8; count of bases not matched to a gene: 14. CDR1 SQVTM and CDR2 ANQGSEA come from the germline V gene. CDR3 residues: CSVEDSRQGSGYTF. Here the CDR3 DNA reads TGCAGCGTAGAGGACTCAAGACAGGGGAGCGGCTACACCTTC.

The chain combines TRBV6-1 with TRBJ2-2; maybe TRBD2 (5 bases). V was pared by 2 bases and J by 7 bases, with 11 bases between. The CDR3 has 14 amino acids. Germline lookup yields CDR1 MNHNS and CDR2 SASEGT. The DNA for the CDR3 is TGTGCCAGCAGTGAATTCGGGGTACGCGGGGAGCTGTTTTTT. It yields the protein CASSEFGVRGELFF.

This sequence joins TRBV5-1 and TRBJ2-7; unclear D gene. With 4 bases removed from V and 3 bases from J, the gap between germline ends came to 11 bases. The CDR3 has 13 residues. CDR1 and CDR2 (germline): SGHRS, YFSETQ. The CDR3 here is CASSHRSGYEQYF. The CDR3 nucleotides are TGCGCCAGCAGCCACCGCTCCGGCTACGAGCAGTACTTC.

In this sample, this clone turned up a few times. CDR3 nucleotides: TGCGCCAGCAGCCAAGATGGAGGGACAGGGGGTGAAAAACTGTTTTTT. The encoded protein is CASSQDGGTGGEKLFF. The J gene is TRBJ1-4, the V gene TRBV4-1; 11 positions match TRBD1. The CDR3 extends over 16 amino acids. V trimming: 0 bases; J trimming: 7 bases; junction bases outside the gene matches: 4. CDR1 MGHRA and CDR2 YSYEKL come from the germline V gene.

The gene calls are TRBV11-2 and TRBJ1-3; D is possibly TRBD1 (6 bases). Germline V gene lookup returns CDR1 SGHAT and CDR2 FQNNGV. Trimming stripped 1 base from V and 4 bases from J, with 8 bases between. This CDR3 has 14 residues. As DNA, the CDR3 is TGTGCCAGCAGCTTAGCAGGGGTCGGAAACACCATATATTTT. Translation gives CASSLAGVGNTIYF.

V gene TRBV6-1 combines with J gene TRBJ1-2; D unclear. The CDR3 sequence is 12 residues long. V was shortened by 3 bases and J by 6 bases, with 8 bases between the two germline ends. Looked up from germline, CDR1 is MNHNS and CDR2 is SASEGT. The CDR3 region is CASSDRWNGYTF. The DNA for the CDR3 is TGTGCCAGCAGTGACAGGTGGAATGGCTACACCTTC.

In DNA, the CDR3 is TGTGCCAGCAGCCGGGCAGGGTCCAGTCAGCCCCAGCATTTT. Translated: CASSRAGSSQPQHF. The chain is built from TRBV5-6 and TRBJ1-5; D is perhaps TRBD1 (5 bases). Looked up from germline, CDR1 is SGHDT and CDR2 is YYEEEE. V was pared by 4 bases and J by 6 bases, with 14 bases between. The CDR3 is 14 residues long. The variable domain in full, with the rest retrieved from reference TRBV5-6 and TRBJ1-5, is DAGVTQSPTHLIKTRGQQVTLRCSPKSGHDTVSWYQQALGQGPQFIFQYYEEEERQRGNFPDRFSGHQFPNYSSELNVNALLLGDSALYLCASSRAGSSQPQHFGDGTRLSIL.

The chain joins TRBV12-3 or TRBV12-4 to TRBJ2-1; the match to TRBD1 covers 7 bases. J gave up 4 bases and V 8 bases, and 5 bases lay outside the gene matches. The CDR3 loop spans 13 amino acids. CDR3 amino acids: CASGLGQYNEQFF. CDR3 DNA: TGTGCCAGCGGCTTGGGACAGTACAATGAGCAGTTCTTC.

The J gene is TRBJ2-1, the V gene TRBV9, with a possible D match to TRBD2 (5 bases). The CDR3 is 13 amino acids. The germline V gene encodes CDR1 SGDLS and CDR2 YYNGEE. The V end lost 7 bases, the J end lost 10 bases, and 18 bases lay between the germline ends. CDR3: CASGSERAREQFF. The CDR3 DNA follows: TGTGCCAGCGGGTCCGAGAGGGCAAGGGAGCAGTTCTTC. Full variable domain (outside the CDR3, taken from reference TRBV9 and TRBJ2-1): DSGVTQTPKHLITATGQRVTLRCSPRSGDLSVYWYQQSLDQGLQFLIQYYNGEERAKGNILERFSAQQFPDLHSELNLSSLELGDSALYFCASGSERAREQFFGPGTRLTVL.

The rearrangement uses TRBV7-2 and TRBJ1-2; tentative D call: TRBD1 (6 bases). This CDR3 has 14 residues. V lost 2 bases and J 8 bases, leaving 15 bases between the germline ends. Looked up from germline, CDR1 is SGHTA and CDR2 is FQGNSA. In DNA, the CDR3 is TGTGCCAGCAGCTTATCAGGGGCGGGAGACGGCTACACCTTC. This sequence encodes CASSLSGAGDGYTF. The full variable domain, its missing parts supplied by reference TRBV7-2 and TRBJ1-2, is GAGVSQSPSNKVTEKGKDVELRCDPISGHTALYWYRQSLGQGLEFLIYFQGNSAPDKSGLPSDRFSAERTGGSVSTLTIQRTQQEDSAVYLCASSLSGAGDGYTFGSGTRLTVV.

The gene calls are TRBV6-4 and TRBJ1-5; 7 bases map to TRBD1. There are 18 residues in the CDR3. Germline values: CDR1 MRHNA, CDR2 SNTAGT. V was pared by 0 bases and J by 4 bases, with 12 bases of the junction left unmatched. CDR3 protein: CASSDSTSFDRVNQPQHF. CDR3 nucleotide sequence: TGTGCCAGCAGTGACTCGACCAGTTTTGACAGGGTGAATCAGCCCCAGCATTTT.

The chain carries TRBV2 and TRBJ1-2; perhaps TRBD1 as D (6 bases). The germline gives CDR1 SNHLY, CDR2 FYNNEI. This CDR3 is built from 16 residues. V lost 10 bases to trimming and J lost 8 bases, with 29 bases between them. The CDR3 DNA reads as TGTGCCAACAGCAAACACCAGGGCGTGGACAGAATGGGCTACACCTTC. Amino acid sequence: CANSKHQGVDRMGYTF. Drawing the rest from reference TRBV2 and TRBJ1-2, the complete variable domain is EPEVTQTPSHQVTQMGQEVILRCVPISNHLYFYWYRQILGQKVEFLVSFYNNEISEKSEIFDDQFSVERPDGSNFTLKIRSTKLEDSAMYFCANSKHQGVDRMGYTFGSGTRLTVV.

The rearrangement links TRBV6-6 to TRBJ2-1, with a weak D call TRBD1 (5 bases). CDR3 length: 12 amino acids. The V and J ends lost 5 bases and 10 bases respectively, with 12 bases between them. Germline-derived CDR1 and CDR2 are MNHNY and SVGAGI (reference sequence). This CDR3 reads CASSPPRQEQFF. The CDR3 DNA is TGTGCCAGCAGTCCGCCGAGACAGGAGCAGTTCTTC.

This rearrangement joins TRBV6-5 to TRBJ2-7, with D possibly TRBD1 on 6 matching bases. CDR1 is MNHEY, CDR2 SVGAGI, per germline. The CDR3 has 14 amino acids. V dropped 5 bases and J dropped 2 bases, with 13 bases sitting between them. As DNA, the CDR3 is TGTGCCAGCAGTCGCCCGGGACAAACCTACGAGCAGTACTTC. This encodes CASSRPGQTYEQYF.

The rearrangement links TRBV14 to TRBJ1-2; D call uncertain. V lost 2 bases and J lost 4, with 8 bases in between. CDR3 length: 13 residues. Germline values: CDR1 SGHDN, CDR2 FVKESK. CDR3: CASSQIALYGYTF. The CDR3 DNA sequence: TGTGCCAGCAGCCAAATAGCTCTCTATGGCTACACCTTC.

The rearrangement links TRBV5-4 to TRBJ2-1; 10 nucleotides line up with TRBD2. Looked up from germline, CDR1 is SGHNT and CDR2 is YYREEE (reference sequence). V lost 6 bases, J lost 8 bases, and 14 bases stayed unmatched. The CDR3 contains 16 residues. The CDR3 sequence: CASTYGAGGPLYEQFF. CDR3 sequence (DNA): TGTGCCAGCACCTACGGAGCGGGGGGGCCGCTTTATGAGCAGTTCTTC.